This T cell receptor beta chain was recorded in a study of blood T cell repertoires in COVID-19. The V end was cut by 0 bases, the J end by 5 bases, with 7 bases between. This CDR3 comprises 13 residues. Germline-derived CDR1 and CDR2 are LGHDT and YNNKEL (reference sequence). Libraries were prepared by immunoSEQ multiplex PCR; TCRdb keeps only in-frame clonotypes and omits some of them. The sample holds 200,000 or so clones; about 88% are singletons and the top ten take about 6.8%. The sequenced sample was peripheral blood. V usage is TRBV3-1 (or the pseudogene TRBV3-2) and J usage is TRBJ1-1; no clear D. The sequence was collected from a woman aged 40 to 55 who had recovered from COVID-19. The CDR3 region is CASSQDWQTEAFF. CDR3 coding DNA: TGTGCCAGCAGCCAAGATTGGCAGACTGAAGCTTTCTTT.